This T cell receptor (beta chain) was sequenced during a study of cytomegalovirus exposure and HLA in healthy donors. Study findings and constraints: Reports indicated that the classifier achieved high specificity and sensitivity in diagnosing cytomegalovirus status. Among TCR beta chains, those listed as cytomegalovirus-associated numbered about 150. Later, an analysis found that TCR clusters from the first cohort tended to co-occur in the approximately 130 validation repertoires. The CMV antigen specificity of a few CMV-associated chains was confirmed through in vitro analysis.

A word on this clone: Its antigen remains unknown.

TCRdb's table, derived via immunoSEQ multiplex PCR, lists solely in-frame clones and lacks some. The table lists more than 150,000 clones, roughly 82% of them singletons, with roughly 7.5% in the top ten. Per the germline V gene, CDR1 is MGHRA and CDR2 is YSYEKL. The length of the CDR3 is 19 residues. V lost 1 base to trimming and J lost 0 bases; unmatched junction nucleotides: 12. Sequencing used PBMCs. The TCR comes from a man between 18 and 29 years old in good health and CMV-seropositive. The chain joins TRBV4-1 to TRBJ2-4, with TRBD1 identical over 7 bases. DNA of the CDR3: TGCGCCAGCAGCCAAGTAGGGGGACGGGACAGACTAGCCAAAAACATTCAGTACTTC. This gives the protein CASSQVGGRDRLAKNIQYF.